This T cell receptor (beta chain) comes out of a study of metastatic and nonmetastatic thyroid tumors (dated by TCRdb to 2019 to 2021). Some background on the complete study: For patients with malignant and with benign thyroid disease, the researchers compared repertoires between peripheral blood samples and tumor or nodule tissue samples. Study-wide conclusions, independent of this receptor: In both blood and tumor samples, TCR beta diversity was reported to be significantly higher in malignant tumors than in benign nodules.

This clone appeared many times. No antigen is known for it. No per-base quality is available; no much larger clone lies one base away. Before undergoing thyroid surgery, none of the patients had been given any kind of treatment. Using T-cell receptor beta sequencing, the study looked back at clinical samples from patients collected from about 2011 to 2019. The library was made by PCR. Sequencer: Illumina HiSeq 4000. The TCR beta-chain CDR3 region of each patient was profiled by high-throughput sequencing. Under the source paper's analysis protocol: CDR3 differences across clinicopathological groups were used to build a classifier for discriminating distant-metastatic papillary thyroid cancer patients. The Shannon index was used to measure repertoire diversity, and the Morisita-Horn index was used to measure how similar tumor and blood repertoires were. TCRdb took the public reads, trimmed them with fastp at Q25, ran MiXCR for clone calling and kept in-frame beta chains. The V and J calls come from TCRdb's annotation, not from the publication. In all, the sample holds around 35,000 clones, and around 15% of those were seen once. The ten largest clones represent 3% to 3.5% of the sample.

Trimming leaves V shorter by 4 bases and J shorter by 6 bases, with the junction holding 6 bases beyond the gene matches. Per the germline V gene (reference sequence), SGHNT is the CDR1 and YYREEE is the CDR2. The CDR3, cysteine through phenylalanine, is 14 amino acids long. Just CDR3 DNA is preserved here, 42 bases in frame from base 1. The sequence was collected from a female donor with papillary thyroid cancer or a benign thyroid nodule (not recorded which). Some clones in this sample may be carry-over from other donors' samples. Sequencing was performed on blood. In this chain, TRBV5-4 is recombined with TRBJ2-3; a stretch of 9 junction bases matches TRBD1. Here the CDR3 is given as CASSPRDREDTQYF. At the DNA level, the sequence is TGTGCCAGCAGCCCTCGGGACAGGGAGGATACGCAGTATTTT.